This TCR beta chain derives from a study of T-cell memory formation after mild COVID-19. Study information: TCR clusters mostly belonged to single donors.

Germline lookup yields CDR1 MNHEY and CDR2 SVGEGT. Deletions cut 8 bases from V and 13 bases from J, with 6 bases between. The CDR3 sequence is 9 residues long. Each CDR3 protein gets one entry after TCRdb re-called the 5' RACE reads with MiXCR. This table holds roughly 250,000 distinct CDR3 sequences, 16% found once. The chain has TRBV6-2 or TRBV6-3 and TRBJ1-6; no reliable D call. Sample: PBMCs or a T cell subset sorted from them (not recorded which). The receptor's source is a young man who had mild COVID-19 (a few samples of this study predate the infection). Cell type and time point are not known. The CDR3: CASSWPLHF. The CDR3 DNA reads TGTGCCAGCTCGTGGCCCCTCCACTTT.